Shown below are 4 T cell receptor beta chains from a single sample sequenced in a study of T cell responses to AZD1222 COVID-19 vaccine. TCRdb's table, derived via immunoSEQ multiplex PCR, lists solely in-frame clones and lacks some. In the table there are tens of thousands of clones, around 90% of which are singletons. Specimen: peripheral blood, collected on day 0 of AZD1222 vaccination. All receptors come from an adult in good health.

J is TRBJ2-1 and V is TRBV19; 7 bases line up with TRBD2. V trimming: 1 base; J trimming: 9 bases; junction bases outside the gene matches: 6. There are 14 residues in the CDR3. Per germline, CDR1 LNHDA and CDR2 SQIVND (reference sequence). The CDR3 coding sequence is TGTGCCAGTAGTATAGTGGGCGGGGGAAGTGAGCAGTTCTTC. Translation gives CASSIVGGGSEQFF.

This chain joins TRBV30 and TRBJ1-2; TRBD1 might be the D (5 bases). Germline assignment: CDR1 GTSNPN and CDR2 SVGIG (reference sequence). This CDR3 region has 15 residues. The germline V and J ends were trimmed by 0 bases and 5 bases, with 16 bases remaining between them. The CDR3 nucleotides read TGTGCCTGGAGTGTACCCAGGGTGGGGGAGTATGGCTACACCTTC. The encoded protein is CAWSVPRVGEYGYTF. Combining the CDR3 with reference TRBV30 and TRBJ1-2 gives the whole variable domain SQTIHQWPATLVQPVGSPLSLECTVEGTSNPNLYWYRQAAGRGLQLLFYSVGIGQISSEVPQNLSASRPQDRQFILSSKKLLLSDSGFYLCAWSVPRVGEYGYTFGSGTRLTVV.

In DNA, the CDR3 is TGTGCCAGCAACACAGGAGGGTCGGGGAACATTCAGTACTTC. This codes for CASNTGGSGNIQYF. The chain combines TRBV2 with TRBJ2-4; a weak D match, TRBD2 (6 bases). V was clipped by 7 bases and J by 7 bases, with 17 bases between them. CDR3 length: 14 residues. From germline, CDR1 is SNHLY and CDR2 FYNNEI.

This clone was seen only a few times. Other DNA variants within this sample encode the same CDR3. V gene TRBV28 combines with J gene TRBJ1-2; TRBD1 might be the D (6 bases). This CDR3 has 13 residues. In germline, CDR1 is MDHEN, CDR2 SYDVKM. Trimming pared 2 bases from V and 4 bases from J, leaving 8 bases between. CDR3 loop: CASSLQGPYGYTF. The CDR3 DNA reads as TGTGCCAGCAGTTTACAGGGGCCCTATGGCTACACCTTC.